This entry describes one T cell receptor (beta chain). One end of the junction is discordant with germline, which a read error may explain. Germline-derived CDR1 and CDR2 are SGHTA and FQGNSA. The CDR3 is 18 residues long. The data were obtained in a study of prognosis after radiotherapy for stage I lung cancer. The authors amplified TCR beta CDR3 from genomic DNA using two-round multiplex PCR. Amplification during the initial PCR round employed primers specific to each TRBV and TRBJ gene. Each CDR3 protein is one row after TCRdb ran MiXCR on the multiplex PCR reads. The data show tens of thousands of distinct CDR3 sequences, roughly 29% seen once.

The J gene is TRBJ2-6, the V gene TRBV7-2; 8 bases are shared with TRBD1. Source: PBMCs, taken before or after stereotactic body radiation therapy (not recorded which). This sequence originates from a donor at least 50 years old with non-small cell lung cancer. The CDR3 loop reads CASSFGQNRATGANILTF. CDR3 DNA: TGTGCCAGCAGCTTTGGTCAGAACAGGGCGACAGGGGCCAACATCCTGACTTTC.